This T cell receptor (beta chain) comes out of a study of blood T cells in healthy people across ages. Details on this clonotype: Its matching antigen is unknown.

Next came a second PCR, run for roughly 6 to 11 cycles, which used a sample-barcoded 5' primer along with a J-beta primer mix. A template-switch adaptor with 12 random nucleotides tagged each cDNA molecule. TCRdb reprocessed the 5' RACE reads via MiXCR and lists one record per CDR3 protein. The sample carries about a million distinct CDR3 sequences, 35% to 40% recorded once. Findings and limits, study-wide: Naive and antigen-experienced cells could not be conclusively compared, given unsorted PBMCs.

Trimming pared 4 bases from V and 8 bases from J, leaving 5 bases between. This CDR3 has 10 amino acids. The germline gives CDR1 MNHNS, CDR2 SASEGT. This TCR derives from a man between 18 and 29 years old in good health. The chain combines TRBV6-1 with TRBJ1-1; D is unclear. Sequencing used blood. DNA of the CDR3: TGTGCCAGCAGTGCGGCAGAAGCTTTCTTT. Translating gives CASSAAEAFF.